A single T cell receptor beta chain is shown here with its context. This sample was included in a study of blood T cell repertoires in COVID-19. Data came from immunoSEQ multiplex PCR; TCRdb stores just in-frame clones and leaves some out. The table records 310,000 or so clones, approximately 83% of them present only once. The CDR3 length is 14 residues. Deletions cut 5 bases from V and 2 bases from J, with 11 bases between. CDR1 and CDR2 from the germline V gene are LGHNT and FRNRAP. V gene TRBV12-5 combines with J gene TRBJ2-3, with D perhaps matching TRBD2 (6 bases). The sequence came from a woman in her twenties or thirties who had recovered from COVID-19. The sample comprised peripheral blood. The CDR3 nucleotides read TGTGCTAGTGGTCCGGGGGTGAACACAGATACGCAGTATTTT. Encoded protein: CASGPGVNTDTQYF.